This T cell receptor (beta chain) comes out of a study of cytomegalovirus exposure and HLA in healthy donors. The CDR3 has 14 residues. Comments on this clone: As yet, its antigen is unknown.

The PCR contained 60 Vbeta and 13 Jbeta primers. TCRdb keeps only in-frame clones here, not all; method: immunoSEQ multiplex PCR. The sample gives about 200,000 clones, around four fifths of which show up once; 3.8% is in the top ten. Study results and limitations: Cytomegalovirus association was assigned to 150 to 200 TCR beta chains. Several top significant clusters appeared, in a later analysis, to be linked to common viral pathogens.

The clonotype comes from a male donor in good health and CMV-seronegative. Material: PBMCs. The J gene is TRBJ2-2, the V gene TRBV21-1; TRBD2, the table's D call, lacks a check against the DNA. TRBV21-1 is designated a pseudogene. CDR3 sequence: CARGGLAGTGELFF. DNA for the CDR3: TGTGCCAGGGGGGGACTAGCGGGAACCGGGGAGCTGTTTTTT.